This T cell receptor (beta chain) emerged from a study of T cell repertoires in ileal Crohn's disease. The study, taken as a whole, reports: Mucosal expansions were suggested to be mainly CD8 T cells. All patients with clonality above 26.8% had endoscopic recurrence.

Time point: neoterminal ileum biopsy at postoperative endoscopy, about 6 months after surgery. Included were adult ileal or ileocolonic Crohn's patients indicated for ileocolonic resection. As concerns this clone: As yet, its antigen is unknown.

Using immunoSEQ multiplex PCR, the repertoire was profiled, and TCRdb retains in-frame clones only, with some absent. The profile shows tens of thousands of clones, 70% to 90% of them singletons. V was trimmed by 5 bases and J by 1 base, leaving 20 bases between them. Germline lookup yields CDR1 MDHEN and CDR2 SYDVKM. The CDR3 runs to 17 residues. Sequencing was done on a sample of ileal tissue. The V and J genes are TRBV28 and TRBJ1-2; D unresolved. This TCR was recovered from an adult with Crohn's disease. The CDR3 protein is CASSPAHLVGGNYGYTF. CDR3 nucleotides: TGTGCCAGCAGTCCCGCTCATTTGGTAGGAGGTAACTATGGCTACACCTTC.